The T cell receptor beta chain under discussion was sequenced for a study of response to subunit inactivated influenza vaccine. Points from the study as a whole: Authors suggested few new T cells are recruited by each seasonal influenza vaccination.

Germline assignment: CDR1 MNHNS and CDR2 SASEGT. The CDR3 has 17 residues. Deletions cut 6 bases from V and 0 bases from J, with 17 bases between. Via MiXCR, TCRdb re-called the RT-PCR reads, giving one row per CDR3 protein. This sample carries around 570,000 distinct CDR3 sequences, 7.5% to 8.5% of them seen once, and the ten largest clones take 13%. This clonotype was recorded a few times. Its antigen is not identified. The sample was PBMCs from blood, taken less than 30 months after vaccination. The receptor was isolated from a man between 45 and 75 years old who received an inactivated influenza vaccine. The J gene is TRBJ2-2, the V gene TRBV6-1; TRBD1 is a possible D gene (5 bases). The CDR3 loop is CASRNNRRKTNTGELFF. The CDR3 region has the DNA TGTGCCAGCAGAAATAACAGGCGTAAGACGAACACCGGGGAGCTGTTTTTT.